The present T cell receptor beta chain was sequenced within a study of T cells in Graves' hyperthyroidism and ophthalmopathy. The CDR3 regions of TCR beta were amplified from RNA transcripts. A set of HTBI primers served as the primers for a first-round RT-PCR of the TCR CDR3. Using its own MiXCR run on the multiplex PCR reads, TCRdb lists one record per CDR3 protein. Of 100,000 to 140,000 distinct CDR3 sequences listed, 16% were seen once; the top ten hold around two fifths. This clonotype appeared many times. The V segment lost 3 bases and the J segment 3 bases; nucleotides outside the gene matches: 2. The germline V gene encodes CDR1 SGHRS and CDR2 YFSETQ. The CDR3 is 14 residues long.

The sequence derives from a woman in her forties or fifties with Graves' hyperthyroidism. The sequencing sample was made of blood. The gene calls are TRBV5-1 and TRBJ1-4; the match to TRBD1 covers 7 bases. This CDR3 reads CASSSGQPNEKLFF. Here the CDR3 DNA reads TGCGCCAGCAGCTCGGGACAGCCTAATGAAAAACTGTTTTTT.